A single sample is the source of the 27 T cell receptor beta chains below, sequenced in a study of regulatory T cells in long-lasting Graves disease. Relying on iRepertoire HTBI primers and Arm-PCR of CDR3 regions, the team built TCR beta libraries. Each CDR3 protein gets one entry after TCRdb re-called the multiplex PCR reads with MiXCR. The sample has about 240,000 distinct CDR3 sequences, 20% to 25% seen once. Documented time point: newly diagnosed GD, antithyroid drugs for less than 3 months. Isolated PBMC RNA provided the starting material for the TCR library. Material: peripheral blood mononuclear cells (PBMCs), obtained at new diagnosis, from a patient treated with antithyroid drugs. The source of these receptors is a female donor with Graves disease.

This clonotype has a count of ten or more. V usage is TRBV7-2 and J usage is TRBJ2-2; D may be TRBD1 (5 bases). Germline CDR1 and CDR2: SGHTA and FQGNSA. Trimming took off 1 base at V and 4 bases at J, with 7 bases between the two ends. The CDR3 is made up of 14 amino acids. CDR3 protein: CASSLVQGTGELFF. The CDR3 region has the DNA TGTGCCAGCAGCTTAGTTCAGGGCACCGGGGAGCTGTTTTTT.

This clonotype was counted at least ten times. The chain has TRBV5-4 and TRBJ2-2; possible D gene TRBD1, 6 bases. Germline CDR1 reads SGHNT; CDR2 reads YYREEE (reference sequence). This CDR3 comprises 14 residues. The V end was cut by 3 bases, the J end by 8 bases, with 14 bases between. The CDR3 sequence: CASSSQGREGELFF. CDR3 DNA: TGTGCCAGCAGCTCACAGGGTAGGGAAGGGGAGCTGTTTTTT.

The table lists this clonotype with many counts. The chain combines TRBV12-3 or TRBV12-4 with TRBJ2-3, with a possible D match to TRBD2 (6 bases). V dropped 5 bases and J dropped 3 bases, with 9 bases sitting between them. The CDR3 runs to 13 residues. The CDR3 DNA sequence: TGTGCCAGCAGTGGGACTGTGACAGATACGCAGTATTTT. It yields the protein CASSGTVTDTQYF.

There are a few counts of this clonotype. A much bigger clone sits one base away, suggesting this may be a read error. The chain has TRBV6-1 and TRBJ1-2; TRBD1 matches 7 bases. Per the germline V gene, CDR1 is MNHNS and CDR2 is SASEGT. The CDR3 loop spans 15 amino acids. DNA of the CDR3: TGTGCCAACAGTCCGCGACAGGGCCGAGGCTATGGCTACACCTTC. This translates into CANSPRQGRGYGYTF.

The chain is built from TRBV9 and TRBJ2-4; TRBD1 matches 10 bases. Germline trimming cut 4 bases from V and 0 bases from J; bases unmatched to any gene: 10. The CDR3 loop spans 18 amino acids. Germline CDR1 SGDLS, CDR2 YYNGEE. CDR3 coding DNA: TGTGCCAGCAGCCCCCCCCTTGGGACAGGGGTAGCCAAAAACATTCAGTACTTC. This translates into CASSPPLGTGVAKNIQYF. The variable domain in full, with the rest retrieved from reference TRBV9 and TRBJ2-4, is DSGVTQTPKHLITATGQRVTLRCSPRSGDLSVYWYQQSLDQGLQFLIQYYNGEERAKGNILERFSAQQFPDLHSELNLSSLELGDSALYFCASSPPLGTGVAKNIQYFGAGTRLSVL.

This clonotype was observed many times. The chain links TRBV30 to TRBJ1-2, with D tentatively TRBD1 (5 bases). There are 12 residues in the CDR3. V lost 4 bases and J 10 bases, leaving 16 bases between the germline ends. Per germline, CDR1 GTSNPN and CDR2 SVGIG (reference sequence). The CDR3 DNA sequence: TGTGCCTGGATCCGGGACCGGTCGATCTACACCTTC. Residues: CAWIRDRSIYTF.

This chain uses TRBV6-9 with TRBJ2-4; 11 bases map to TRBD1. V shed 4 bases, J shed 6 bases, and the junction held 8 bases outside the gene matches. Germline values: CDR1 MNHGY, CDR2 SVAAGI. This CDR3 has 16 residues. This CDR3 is CASSFLPGQGGNIQYF. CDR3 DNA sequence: TGTGCCAGCAGTTTTCTACCGGGACAGGGGGGAAACATTCAGTACTTC.

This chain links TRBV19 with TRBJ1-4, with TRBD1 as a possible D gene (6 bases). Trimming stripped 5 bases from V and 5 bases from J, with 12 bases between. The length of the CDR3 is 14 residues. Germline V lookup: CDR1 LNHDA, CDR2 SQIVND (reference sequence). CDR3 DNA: TGTGCCAGTAGTGGACAGCGTGGGAATGAAAAACTGTTTTTT. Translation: CASSGQRGNEKLFF.

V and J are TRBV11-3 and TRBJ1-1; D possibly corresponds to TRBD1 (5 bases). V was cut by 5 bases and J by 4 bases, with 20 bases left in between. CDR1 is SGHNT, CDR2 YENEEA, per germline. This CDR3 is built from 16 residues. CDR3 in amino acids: CASSPYRGGWLTEAFF. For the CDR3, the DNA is TGTGCCAGCAGCCCCTACCGGGGGGGATGGCTCACTGAAGCTTTCTTT.

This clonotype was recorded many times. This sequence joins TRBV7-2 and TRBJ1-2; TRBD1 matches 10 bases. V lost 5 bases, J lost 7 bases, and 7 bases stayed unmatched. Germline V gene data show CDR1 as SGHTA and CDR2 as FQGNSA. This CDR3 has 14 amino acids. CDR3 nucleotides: TGTGCCAGCAGCCGAACGGGACAGGGGAGTGGCTACACCTTC. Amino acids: CASSRTGQGSGYTF. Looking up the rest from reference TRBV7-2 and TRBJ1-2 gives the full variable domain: GAGVSQSPSNKVTEKGKDVELRCDPISGHTALYWYRQSLGQGLEFLIYFQGNSAPDKSGLPSDRFSAERTGGSVSTLTIQRTQQEDSAVYLCASSRTGQGSGYTFGSGTRLTVV.

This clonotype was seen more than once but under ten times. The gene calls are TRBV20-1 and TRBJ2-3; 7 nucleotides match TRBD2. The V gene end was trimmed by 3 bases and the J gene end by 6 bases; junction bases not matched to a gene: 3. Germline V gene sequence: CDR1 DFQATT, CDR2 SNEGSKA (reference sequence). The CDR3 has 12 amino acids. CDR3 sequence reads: CSASGGSDTQYF. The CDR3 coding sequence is TGCAGTGCTAGCGGGGGGTCTGATACGCAGTATTTT.

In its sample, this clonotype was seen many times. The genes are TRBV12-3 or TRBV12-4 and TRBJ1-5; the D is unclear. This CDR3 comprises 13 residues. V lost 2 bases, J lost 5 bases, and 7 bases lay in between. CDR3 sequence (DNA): TGTGCCAGCAGTTTATGGAACGATCAGCCCCAGCATTTT. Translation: CASSLWNDQPQHF.

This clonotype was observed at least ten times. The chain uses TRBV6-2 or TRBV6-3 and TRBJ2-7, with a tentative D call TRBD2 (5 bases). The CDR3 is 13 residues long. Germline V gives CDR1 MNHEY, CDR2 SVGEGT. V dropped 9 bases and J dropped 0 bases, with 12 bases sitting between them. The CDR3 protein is CASDGLISYEQYF. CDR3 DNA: TGTGCCAGTGATGGACTGATCTCCTACGAGCAGTACTTC.

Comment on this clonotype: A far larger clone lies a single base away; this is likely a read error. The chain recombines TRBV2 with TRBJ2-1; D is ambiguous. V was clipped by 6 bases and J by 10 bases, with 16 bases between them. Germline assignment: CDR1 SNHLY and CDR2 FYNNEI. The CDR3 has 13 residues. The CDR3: CASSSLAFYEQFF. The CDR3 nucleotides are TGTGCCAGCAGCTCCCTGGCTTTCTACGAGCAGTTCTTC.

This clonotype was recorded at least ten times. CDR3 coding DNA: TGTGCCAGCAGCTTAGGGACAGGATGGGACGAGCAGTACTTC. Translation: CASSLGTGWDEQYF. V is TRBV7-9 and J is TRBJ2-7; the match to TRBD1 covers 7 bases. The germline V gene encodes CDR1 SEHNR and CDR2 FQNEAQ (reference sequence). The ends lost 1 base at V and 5 bases at J; junction bases unmatched: 5. The CDR3 has 14 amino acids.

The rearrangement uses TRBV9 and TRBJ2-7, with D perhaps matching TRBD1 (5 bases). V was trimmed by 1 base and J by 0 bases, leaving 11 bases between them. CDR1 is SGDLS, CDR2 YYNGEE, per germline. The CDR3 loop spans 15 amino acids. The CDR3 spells CASSVSWGSSYEQYF. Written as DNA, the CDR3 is TGTGCCAGCAGCGTATCTTGGGGCAGCTCCTACGAGCAGTACTTC.

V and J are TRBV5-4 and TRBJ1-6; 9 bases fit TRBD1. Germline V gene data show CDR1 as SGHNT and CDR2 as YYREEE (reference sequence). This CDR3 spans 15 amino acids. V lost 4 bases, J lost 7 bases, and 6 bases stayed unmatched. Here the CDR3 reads CASSNRQGGNSPLHF. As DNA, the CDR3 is TGTGCCAGCAGCAATAGACAGGGGGGCAATTCACCCCTCCACTTT.

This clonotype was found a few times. CDR3 coding DNA: TGCAGTGCTATACCGGGTAGCGGAAGCACAGATACGCAGTATTTT. This sequence encodes CSAIPGSGSTDTQYF. The chain joins TRBV20-1 to TRBJ2-3, with D tentatively TRBD2 (6 bases). The CDR3 loop spans 15 amino acids. V was cut by 4 bases and J by 0 bases, with 14 bases left in between. Looked up from germline, CDR1 is DFQATT and CDR2 is SNEGSKA (reference sequence).

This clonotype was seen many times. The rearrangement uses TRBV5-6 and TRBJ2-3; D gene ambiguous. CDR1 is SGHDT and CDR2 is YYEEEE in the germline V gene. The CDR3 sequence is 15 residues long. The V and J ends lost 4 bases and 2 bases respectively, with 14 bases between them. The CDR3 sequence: CASSPLSATTDTQYF. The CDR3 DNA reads TGTGCCAGCAGCCCCCTATCGGCCACCACAGATACGCAGTATTTT.

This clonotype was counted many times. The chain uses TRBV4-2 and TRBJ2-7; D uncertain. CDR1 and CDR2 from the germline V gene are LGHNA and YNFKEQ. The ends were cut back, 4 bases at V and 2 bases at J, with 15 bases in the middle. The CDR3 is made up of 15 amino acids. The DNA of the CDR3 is TGTGCCAGCAGCCCCCACCCCAGAGACCCCTACGAGCAGTACTTC. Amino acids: CASSPHPRDPYEQYF.

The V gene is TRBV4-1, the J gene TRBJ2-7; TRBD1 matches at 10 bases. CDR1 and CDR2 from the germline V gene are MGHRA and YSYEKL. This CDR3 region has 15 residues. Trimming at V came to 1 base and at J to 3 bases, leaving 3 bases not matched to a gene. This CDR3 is CASSQGGTGVYEQYF. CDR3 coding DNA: TGCGCCAGCAGCCAAGGTGGGACAGGGGTCTACGAGCAGTACTTC.

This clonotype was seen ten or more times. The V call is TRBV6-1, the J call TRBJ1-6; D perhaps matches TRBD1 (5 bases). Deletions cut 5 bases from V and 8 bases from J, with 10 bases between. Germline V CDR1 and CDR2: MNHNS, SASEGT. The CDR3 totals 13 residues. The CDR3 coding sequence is TGTGCCAGCAGTCGGGACGGTTATTCACCCCTCCACTTT. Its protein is CASSRDGYSPLHF.

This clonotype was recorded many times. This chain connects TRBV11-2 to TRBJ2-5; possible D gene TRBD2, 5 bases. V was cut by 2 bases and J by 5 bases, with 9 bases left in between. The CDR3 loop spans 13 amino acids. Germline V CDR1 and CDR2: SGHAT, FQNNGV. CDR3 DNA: TGTGCCAGCAGCTTATCGGGGATTGAGACCCAGTACTTC. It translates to CASSLSGIETQYF.

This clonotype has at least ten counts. The CDR3 DNA follows: TGTGCCAGCAGCATAGACAGGGGGCGCCGTATATCAGATACGCAGTATTTT. Amino acid sequence: CASSIDRGRRISDTQYF. The chain uses TRBV7-2 and TRBJ2-3, with 10 bases identical to TRBD1. This CDR3 spans 17 amino acids. CDR1 is SGHTA and CDR2 is FQGNSA in the germline V gene. Germline trimming cut 5 bases from V and 4 bases from J; bases unmatched to any gene: 12.

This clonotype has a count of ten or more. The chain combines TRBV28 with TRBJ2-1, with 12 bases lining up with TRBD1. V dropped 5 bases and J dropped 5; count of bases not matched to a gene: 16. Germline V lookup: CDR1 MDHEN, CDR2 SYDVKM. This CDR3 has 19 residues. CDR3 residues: CASSAGTGGGWINDNEQFF. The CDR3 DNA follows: TGTGCCAGCAGTGCCGGGACAGGGGGCGGTTGGATTAACGACAATGAGCAGTTCTTC.

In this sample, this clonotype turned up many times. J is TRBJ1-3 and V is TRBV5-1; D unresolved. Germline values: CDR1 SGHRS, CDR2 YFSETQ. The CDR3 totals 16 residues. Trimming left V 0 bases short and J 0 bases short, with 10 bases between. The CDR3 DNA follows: TGCGCCAGCAGCTTGGGGCCCGAAGGCTCTGGAAACACCATATATTTT. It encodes CASSLGPEGSGNTIYF.

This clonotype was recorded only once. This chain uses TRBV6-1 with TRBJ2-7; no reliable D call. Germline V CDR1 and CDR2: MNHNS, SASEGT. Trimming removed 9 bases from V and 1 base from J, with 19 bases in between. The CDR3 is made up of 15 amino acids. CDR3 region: CARRPRALRSYEQYF. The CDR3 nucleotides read TGTGCCAGAAGGCCCCGGGCCCTCAGGTCCTACGAGCAGTACTTC.